A selection of T cell receptor beta chains follows, all from one sample in a study of spatial heterogeneity in lung cancer. TCRdb called the 5' RACE reads again in MiXCR, with one record for every CDR3 protein. The table shows about 21,000 distinct CDR3 sequences, with approximately 3% occurring only once. Sequencing was performed on lung tumor tissue, taken at surgery. These receptors came from a male donor with early-stage non-small cell lung cancer. Both conserved end residues are part of each CDR3. The D gene is left open where the match is weak. Some rows mark clone size as missing; the rest say once, few, many or name a class of expanded clone.

size: many; V: TRBV15; J: TRBJ2-3; length: 12; D: .; CDR3: CATSGTPDTQYF; DNA: TGTGCCACCAGCGGGACCCCAGATACGCAGTATTTT
size: .; V: TRBV6-6; J: TRBJ2-1; length: 16; D: TRBD2; CDR3: CASSITGTSGRNEQFF; DNA: TGTGCCAGCAGCATAACCGGGACTAGCGGGAGGAATGAGCAGTTCTTC
size: many; V: TRBV3-1; J: TRBJ2-1; length: 18; D: .; CDR3: CASSQGTRVRGAYNEQFF; DNA: TGTGCCAGCAGCCAAGGGACTAGAGTCAGGGGGGCTTACAATGAGCAGTTCTTC
size: many; V: TRBV4-3; J: TRBJ2-3; length: 16; D: TRBD2; CDR3: CASSQEIAGNTDTQYF; DNA: TGCGCCAGCAGCCAAGAAATAGCGGGCAACACAGATACGCAGTATTTT
size: many; V: TRBV12-3/TRBV12-4; J: TRBJ1-1; length: 12; D: .; CDR3: CASSLGGPEAFF; DNA: TGTGCCAGCAGTTTAGGGGGGCCTGAAGCTTTCTTT
size: many; V: TRBV4-1; J: TRBJ2-2; length: 16; D: .; CDR3: CASSQDFVEGTGELFF; DNA: TGCGCCAGCAGCCAAGATTTCGTCGAGGGGACCGGGGAGCTGTTTTTT
size: many; V: TRBV27; J: TRBJ2-4; length: 12; D: .; CDR3: CASSSGKNIQYF; DNA: TGTGCCAGCAGTTCCGGAAAAAACATTCAGTACTTC
size: many; V: TRBV4-1; J: TRBJ1-1; length: 14; D: .; CDR3: CASSQDLGLGEAFF; DNA: TGCGCCAGCAGCCAAGATCTTGGCCTGGGTGAAGCTTTCTTT
size: medium-sized; V: TRBV20-1; J: TRBJ2-5; length: 16; D: TRBD2; CDR3: CSARAGLAGVRETQYF; DNA: TGCAGTGCTAGAGCGGGACTAGCGGGAGTTCGAGAGACCCAGTACTTC
size: many; V: TRBV3-1; J: TRBJ2-5; length: 17; D: .; CDR3: CASSQVGAGFGSPTQYF; DNA: TGTGCCAGCAGCCAAGTCGGGGCGGGATTTGGATCACCGACCCAGTACTTC
size: many; V: TRBV10-3; J: TRBJ2-3; length: 15; D: TRBD2; CDR3: CAISVASGSTDTQYF; DNA: TGTGCCATCAGTGTAGCTAGCGGAAGCACAGATACGCAGTATTTT
size: many; V: TRBV29-1; J: TRBJ1-1; length: 11; D: TRBD1; CDR3: CSVDDREEAFF; DNA: TGCAGCGTTGACGACAGGGAGGAAGCTTTCTTT
size: many; V: TRBV20-1; J: TRBJ1-2; length: 15; D: TRBD1; CDR3: CSARKSGQGNYGYTF; DNA: TGCAGTGCTAGAAAATCCGGACAGGGGAACTATGGCTACACCTTC
size: many; V: TRBV7-2; J: TRBJ2-1; length: 12; D: .; CDR3: CASSFIYNEQFF; DNA: TGTGCCAGCAGCTTCATCTACAATGAGCAGTTCTTC
size: many; V: TRBV9; J: TRBJ1-2; length: 15; D: .; CDR3: CASSVEARAEAGYTF; DNA: TGTGCCAGCAGCGTAGAGGCAAGGGCAGAAGCTGGCTACACCTTC
size: many; V: TRBV27; J: TRBJ2-1; length: 14; D: TRBD2; CDR3: CASSSGRGGNEQFF; DNA: TGTGCCAGCAGTAGCGGGAGGGGGGGAAATGAGCAGTTCTTC
size: many; V: TRBV10-3; J: TRBJ2-3; length: 11; D: .; CDR3: CGAGAADTQYF; DNA: TGCGGCGCAGGGGCCGCAGATACGCAGTATTTT
size: many; V: TRBV7-9; J: TRBJ2-3; length: 13; D: .; CDR3: CASSFDFRATQYF; DNA: TGTGCCAGCAGCTTTGACTTCAGGGCTACGCAGTATTTT
size: many; V: TRBV11-2; J: TRBJ1-1; length: 15; D: .; CDR3: CASSLVDGLNTEAFF; DNA: TGTGCCAGCAGCTTAGTGGACGGGTTGAACACTGAAGCTTTCTTT
size: many; V: TRBV5-1; J: TRBJ2-3; length: 14; D: .; CDR3: CASSAGLSTDTQYF; DNA: TGCGCCAGCAGCGCGGGACTGAGCACAGATACGCAGTATTTT
size: many; V: TRBV28; J: TRBJ1-5; length: 13; D: .; CDR3: CATREGVHQPQHF; DNA: TGTGCCACCCGCGAGGGGGTACATCAGCCCCAGCATTTT
size: many; V: TRBV13; J: TRBJ2-1; length: 13; D: TRBD1; CDR3: CASSLGQYNEQFF; DNA: TGTGCCAGCAGCCTGGGACAGTACAATGAGCAGTTCTTC
size: many; V: TRBV7-2; J: TRBJ2-7; length: 16; D: TRBD2; CDR3: CASSFPQAGGYYEQYF; DNA: TGTGCCAGCAGCTTCCCCCAAGCGGGAGGTTACTACGAGCAGTACTTC
size: many; V: TRBV6-5; J: TRBJ1-5; length: 15; D: TRBD1; CDR3: CASSKSGQGTQPQHF; DNA: TGTGCCAGCTCAAAAAGCGGACAGGGGACTCAGCCCCAGCATTTT
size: many; V: TRBV20-1; J: TRBJ2-3; length: 15; D: .; CDR3: CSARDLGGSTDTQYF; DNA: TGCAGTGCTAGAGATCTCGGCGGAAGCACAGATACGCAGTATTTT
size: many; V: TRBV12-3/TRBV12-4; J: TRBJ1-2; length: 13; D: .; CDR3: CASSPGTYYGYTF; DNA: TGTGCCAGCAGCCCCGGGACATACTATGGCTACACCTTC
size: many; V: TRBV25-1; J: TRBJ1-6; length: 13; D: .; CDR3: CASSESSVSPLHF; DNA: TGTGCCAGCAGTGAAAGCTCGGTATCACCCCTCCACTTT
size: many; V: TRBV29-1; J: TRBJ2-1; length: 15; D: TRBD2; CDR3: CSVDGRAGSYNEQFF; DNA: TGCAGCGTTGACGGGAGGGCGGGCTCCTACAATGAGCAGTTCTTC
size: many; V: TRBV5-4; J: TRBJ2-6; length: 18; D: TRBD1; CDR3: CASSLTGQGRSGANVLTF; DNA: TGTGCCAGCAGCTTGACGGGACAGGGAAGATCTGGGGCCAACGTCCTGACTTTC
size: many; V: TRBV29-1; J: TRBJ2-1; length: 14; D: TRBD2; CDR3: CSAASGSDSQEQFF; DNA: TGCAGCGCCGCTAGCGGGAGTGACTCGCAAGAGCAGTTCTTC
size: many; V: TRBV5-5; J: TRBJ2-1; length: 17; D: TRBD2; CDR3: CASSKRLAGEIGEEQFF; DNA: TGTGCCAGCAGCAAGAGACTAGCGGGAGAGATCGGGGAGGAGCAGTTCTTC
size: many; V: TRBV5-1; J: TRBJ2-2; length: 16; D: .; CDR3: CASAFPRRENTGELFF; DNA: TGCGCCAGCGCTTTTCCTAGGCGGGAAAACACCGGGGAGCTGTTTTTT
size: many; V: TRBV19; J: TRBJ1-5; length: 12; D: .; CDR3: CASSIRDQPQHF; DNA: TGTGCCAGTAGTATTAGGGATCAGCCCCAGCATTTT
size: many; V: TRBV24-1; J: TRBJ2-1; length: 11; D: .; CDR3: CATSAYNEQFF; DNA: TGTGCCACCAGTGCTTACAATGAGCAGTTCTTC